The present T cell receptor (beta chain) was sequenced within a study of blood T cell repertoires in COVID-19. Sequencing was performed with immunoSEQ multiplex PCR; in TCRdb, only in-frame clones are kept and a portion is missing. The table has about 220,000 clones, about 80% seen once. The TCR comes from a woman aged 60-75 years with acute or convalescent COVID-19. Source material: peripheral blood.

This chain's CDR3 is CASSLLVGTGIYEQYF. CDR3 sequence (DNA): TGTGCCAGCAGCTTACTAGTCGGGACAGGGATTTACGAGCAGTACTTC. The rearrangement links TRBV13 to TRBJ2-7; 9 bases are a match to TRBD1. After removal of 2 bases from V and 4 bases from J, the junction contained 9 bases not matched to a gene. The CDR3 contains 16 residues. From germline, CDR1 is PRHDT and CDR2 FYEKMQ (reference sequence).